A selection of T cell receptor beta chains follows, all from one sample in a study of CD8 T cells in ankylosing spondylitis. TCRdb re-called the 5' RACE reads through MiXCR, storing one row per CDR3 protein. The sample carries approximately 31,000 distinct CDR3 sequences, approximately 28% recorded once. Sequencing used synovial fluid, either unsorted or a sorted T cell fraction (not recorded which). These receptors all stem from a male donor with ankylosing spondylitis. The CDR3 runs from the conserved cysteine through the conserved F or W. A D gene is named only where the DNA matches it firmly.

>NA|TRBV5-5
CASSLLLIYSYNEQFF
>TRBD1|TRBV6-1
CASSDLTGGGEKLFF
>NA|TRBV20-1
CSATTFLETLVKRFF
>NA|TRBV20-1
CSDEPGANYGYTF
>NA|TRBV7-9
CASSPEAFQETQYF
>NA|TRBV2
CASSEGRGTSNQPQHF
>NA|TRBV7-6
CASSPEDPGKLFF
>TRBD2|TRBV6-1
CASTGGTEQFF
>TRBD1|TRBV27
CASSFSGTDYEQYF
>NA|TRBV12-3/TRBV12-4
CASSFSGNTEAFF
>TRBD1|TRBV12-3/TRBV12-4
CASSWDRGRRVSTGELFF
>TRBD2|TRBV3-1
CASSPAGATYNEQFF
>TRBD1|TRBV11-2
CAITGGSILPIYYYNEQFF
>NA|TRBV12-3/TRBV12-4
CASSLKGTATGELFF
>NA|TRBV19
CASSILMTRGNEQFF
>NA|TRBV6-1
CASRTLGNEQFF
>TRBD2|TRBV24-1
CATSDQTSFQSNEQFF
>TRBD2|TRBV7-9
CASSPAFGTSGYNEQFF
>NA|TRBV29-1
CSVVGTPIDTQYF
>TRBD2|TRBV6-1
CASSEVAGVGSDTQYF
>TRBD2|TRBV5-6
CARSPGLAGVGTGELFF
>NA|TRBV6-4
CASSDRGNEQFF
>NA|TRBV7-2
CASSLPGALGGYTF
>TRBD2|TRBV4-2
CASSPNGLAGASDTQYF
>TRBD1|TRBV15
CATSRGQRDTDTQYF
>NA|TRBV20-1
CSASGANLYYGYTF
>NA|TRBV6-2/TRBV6-3
CASSSLWGYTF
>NA|TRBV12-3/TRBV12-4
CASSLAGGGEQYF
>NA|TRBV12-3/TRBV12-4
CASSPGSNTGELFF
>TRBD1|TRBV19
CASTSGGIQPQHF
>NA|TRBV12-3/TRBV12-4
CASSLRGTIVTQYF
>TRBD2|TRBV20-1
CSATIAGGPYNEQFF
>NA|TRBV2
CASGLPNEQFF
>NA|TRBV20-1
CSASVPDLGYEQYF
>TRBD2|TRBV13
CASSPGTSGSGEQFF
>NA|TRBV24-1
CATSQMASGELFF
>NA|TRBV11-2
CASSLVSGADEQYF
>NA|TRBV2
CASRGPYEQYF
>TRBD1|TRBV5-1
CASSLFTGQGIQETQYF
>NA|TRBV10-1
CASSKLAALSYNEQFF
>TRBD2|TRBV4-1
CASSQRVQREDNEQFF
>NA|TRBV10-2
CASAVGLLYEQYF
>NA|TRBV3-1
CASSQDLAFTVETGELFF
>NA|TRBV11-2
CASSLALPAYEQYF
>NA|TRBV10-2
CASSEELGRTDTQYF
>NA|TRBV4-1
CASSQETEMPLNEKLFF
>NA|TRBV12-3/TRBV12-4
CASSPLGGRAYEQYF